Given below is one TCR beta chain in context. Antigen specificity is unknown. This record belongs to a study of cytomegalovirus exposure and HLA in healthy donors. Findings and limits, study-wide: Earlier analysis looked at TCR beta V segments, and most were productive about 87% or about 30% of the time.

Trimming removed 3 bases from V and 4 bases from J; junction bases left unmatched: 14. Germline V CDR1 and CDR2: MGHRA, YSYEKL. The CDR3 runs 18 residues. The primer mix had 60 Vbeta and 13 Jbeta primers. Method: immunoSEQ multiplex PCR; TCRdb's copy keeps in-frame clones and lacks some. Seen here are over 95,000 clones, over 70% observed once, and the top ten hold more than 3.5%. This sequence was found in a woman between 40 and 50 years old in good health and CMV-seropositive. The sequencing sample was made of PBMCs. V is TRBV4-1 and J is TRBJ2-7; 11 positions match TRBD1. The CDR3 region has the DNA TGCGCCAGCAGCCAGGAAACGACCGGGACAGGGGGTTTATACGAGCAGTACTTC. Its protein product is CASSQETTGTGGLYEQYF.